These 9 T cell receptor beta chains came from one sample sequenced in a study of blood T cell repertoires in COVID-19 (dated by TCRdb to about 2020). Library construction relied on the immunoSEQ multiplex PCR assay. In its TCRdb copy, this immuneACCESS table keeps in-frame sequences only and misses some clones. Where compared with another copy, unresolved V genes explain less than half of these, and the others have no known cause. Present in this sample are a few hundred thousand clones, about 85% of which were seen just once. In total, the top ten clones hold around 1% of the sample. Sequencing input: peripheral blood. These receptor sequences come from a human donor with COVID-19, enrolled during active disease. The donor label of this sample is uncertain.

This clone came up a few times. This rearrangement joins TRBV5-1 to TRBJ2-5; 8 bases are a match to TRBD1. CDR1 and CDR2 from the germline V gene are SGHRS and YFSETQ. The length of the CDR3 is 13 residues. The trim removed 3 bases at V and 2 bases at J, leaving 0 bases unmatched. CDR3 coding DNA: TGCGCCAGCAGCTGGACAGGGCAAGAGACCCAGTACTTC. It codes for CASSWTGQETQYF.

The chain couples TRBV10-3 to TRBJ1-1, with 10 bases fitting TRBD1. V gave up 6 bases and J gave up 0 bases; unmatched junction bases: 10. The CDR3 length is 17 residues. Germline loops: CDR1 ENHRY, CDR2 SYGVKD. CDR3 residues: CAISSTGGGGMNTEAFF. CDR3 DNA: TGTGCCATCAGCTCGACAGGGGGCGGAGGAATGAACACTGAAGCTTTCTTT.

V gene TRBV5-6 combines with J gene TRBJ2-1, with D perhaps TRBD2 (5 bases). This CDR3 region has 12 residues. Trimming removed 1 base from V and 8 bases from J, with 7 bases in between. Germline V CDR1 and CDR2: SGHDT, YYEEEE. CDR3 bases: TGTGCCAGCAGCTTGACGGAGGATGAGCAGTTCTTC. Translation gives CASSLTEDEQFF.

The V and J genes are TRBV19 and TRBJ2-5; possibly TRBD2 for D (5 bases). The germline V gene has CDR1 LNHDA and CDR2 SQIVND (reference sequence). V lost 9 bases and J 2 bases, leaving 13 bases between the germline ends. This CDR3 spans 13 amino acids. CDR3 in DNA: TGTGCCAGCCGCGGGCGGGCACAAGAGACCCAGTACTTC. Protein: CASRGRAQETQYF.

This chain links TRBV29-1 with TRBJ2-7; 11 bases match TRBD2. The V gene's germline CDR1 is SQVTM and CDR2 ANQGSEA. The CDR3 totals 14 residues. Trimming took 6 bases from V and 4 from J; bases not matched to a gene: 8. DNA of the CDR3: TGCAGCGTAGAACCTAGCGGGAGGCCTTACGAGCAGTACTTC. Its protein is CSVEPSGRPYEQYF.

The J gene is TRBJ1-4, the V gene TRBV19; 8 positions match TRBD1. This CDR3 is 16 amino acids long. Per germline, CDR1 LNHDA and CDR2 SQIVND (reference sequence). After removal of 6 bases from V and 0 bases from J, the junction contained 6 bases not matched to a gene. The CDR3 is CASSQTGAATNEKLFF. The CDR3 bases are TGTGCCAGTAGCCAGACAGGGGCCGCAACTAATGAAAAACTGTTTTTT.

The genes are TRBV5-4 and TRBJ2-7; 7 bases line up with TRBD1. With V trimmed by 0 bases and J by 2 bases, 2 bases remained unmatched. Germline V CDR1 and CDR2: SGHNT, YYREEE (reference sequence). This CDR3 is built from 14 residues. The CDR3 sequence is CASSLAGTAYEQYF. In DNA, the CDR3 is TGTGCCAGCAGCTTGGCAGGGACAGCCTACGAGCAGTACTTC. The variable domain in full, with the rest retrieved from reference TRBV5-4 and TRBJ2-7, is ETGVTQSPTHLIKTRGQQVTLRCSSQSGHNTVSWYQQALGQGPQFIFQYYREEENGRGNFPPRFSGLQFPNYSSELNVNALELDDSALYLCASSLAGTAYEQYFGPGTRLTVT.

The chain is built from TRBV6-5 and TRBJ1-1; D is uncertain. Germline values: CDR1 MNHEY, CDR2 SVGAGI. V was trimmed by 2 bases and J by 7 bases, leaving 11 bases between them. This CDR3 has 13 amino acids. The CDR3 region has the DNA TGTGCCAGCAGTTACGGGGAGACGTATGAAGCTTTCTTT. Translation gives CASSYGETYEAFF.

The gene calls are TRBV19 and TRBJ1-1, with 8 bases identical to TRBD1. The V and J ends lost 10 bases and 4 bases, in that order; junction bases with no gene match: 11. The CDR3 sequence is 14 residues long. Germline values: CDR1 LNHDA, CDR2 SQIVND (reference sequence). CDR3 sequence (DNA): TGTGCCACCGAAGGACAGGGAGGGAGCACTGAAGCTTTCTTT. Its translation is CATEGQGGSTEAFF.